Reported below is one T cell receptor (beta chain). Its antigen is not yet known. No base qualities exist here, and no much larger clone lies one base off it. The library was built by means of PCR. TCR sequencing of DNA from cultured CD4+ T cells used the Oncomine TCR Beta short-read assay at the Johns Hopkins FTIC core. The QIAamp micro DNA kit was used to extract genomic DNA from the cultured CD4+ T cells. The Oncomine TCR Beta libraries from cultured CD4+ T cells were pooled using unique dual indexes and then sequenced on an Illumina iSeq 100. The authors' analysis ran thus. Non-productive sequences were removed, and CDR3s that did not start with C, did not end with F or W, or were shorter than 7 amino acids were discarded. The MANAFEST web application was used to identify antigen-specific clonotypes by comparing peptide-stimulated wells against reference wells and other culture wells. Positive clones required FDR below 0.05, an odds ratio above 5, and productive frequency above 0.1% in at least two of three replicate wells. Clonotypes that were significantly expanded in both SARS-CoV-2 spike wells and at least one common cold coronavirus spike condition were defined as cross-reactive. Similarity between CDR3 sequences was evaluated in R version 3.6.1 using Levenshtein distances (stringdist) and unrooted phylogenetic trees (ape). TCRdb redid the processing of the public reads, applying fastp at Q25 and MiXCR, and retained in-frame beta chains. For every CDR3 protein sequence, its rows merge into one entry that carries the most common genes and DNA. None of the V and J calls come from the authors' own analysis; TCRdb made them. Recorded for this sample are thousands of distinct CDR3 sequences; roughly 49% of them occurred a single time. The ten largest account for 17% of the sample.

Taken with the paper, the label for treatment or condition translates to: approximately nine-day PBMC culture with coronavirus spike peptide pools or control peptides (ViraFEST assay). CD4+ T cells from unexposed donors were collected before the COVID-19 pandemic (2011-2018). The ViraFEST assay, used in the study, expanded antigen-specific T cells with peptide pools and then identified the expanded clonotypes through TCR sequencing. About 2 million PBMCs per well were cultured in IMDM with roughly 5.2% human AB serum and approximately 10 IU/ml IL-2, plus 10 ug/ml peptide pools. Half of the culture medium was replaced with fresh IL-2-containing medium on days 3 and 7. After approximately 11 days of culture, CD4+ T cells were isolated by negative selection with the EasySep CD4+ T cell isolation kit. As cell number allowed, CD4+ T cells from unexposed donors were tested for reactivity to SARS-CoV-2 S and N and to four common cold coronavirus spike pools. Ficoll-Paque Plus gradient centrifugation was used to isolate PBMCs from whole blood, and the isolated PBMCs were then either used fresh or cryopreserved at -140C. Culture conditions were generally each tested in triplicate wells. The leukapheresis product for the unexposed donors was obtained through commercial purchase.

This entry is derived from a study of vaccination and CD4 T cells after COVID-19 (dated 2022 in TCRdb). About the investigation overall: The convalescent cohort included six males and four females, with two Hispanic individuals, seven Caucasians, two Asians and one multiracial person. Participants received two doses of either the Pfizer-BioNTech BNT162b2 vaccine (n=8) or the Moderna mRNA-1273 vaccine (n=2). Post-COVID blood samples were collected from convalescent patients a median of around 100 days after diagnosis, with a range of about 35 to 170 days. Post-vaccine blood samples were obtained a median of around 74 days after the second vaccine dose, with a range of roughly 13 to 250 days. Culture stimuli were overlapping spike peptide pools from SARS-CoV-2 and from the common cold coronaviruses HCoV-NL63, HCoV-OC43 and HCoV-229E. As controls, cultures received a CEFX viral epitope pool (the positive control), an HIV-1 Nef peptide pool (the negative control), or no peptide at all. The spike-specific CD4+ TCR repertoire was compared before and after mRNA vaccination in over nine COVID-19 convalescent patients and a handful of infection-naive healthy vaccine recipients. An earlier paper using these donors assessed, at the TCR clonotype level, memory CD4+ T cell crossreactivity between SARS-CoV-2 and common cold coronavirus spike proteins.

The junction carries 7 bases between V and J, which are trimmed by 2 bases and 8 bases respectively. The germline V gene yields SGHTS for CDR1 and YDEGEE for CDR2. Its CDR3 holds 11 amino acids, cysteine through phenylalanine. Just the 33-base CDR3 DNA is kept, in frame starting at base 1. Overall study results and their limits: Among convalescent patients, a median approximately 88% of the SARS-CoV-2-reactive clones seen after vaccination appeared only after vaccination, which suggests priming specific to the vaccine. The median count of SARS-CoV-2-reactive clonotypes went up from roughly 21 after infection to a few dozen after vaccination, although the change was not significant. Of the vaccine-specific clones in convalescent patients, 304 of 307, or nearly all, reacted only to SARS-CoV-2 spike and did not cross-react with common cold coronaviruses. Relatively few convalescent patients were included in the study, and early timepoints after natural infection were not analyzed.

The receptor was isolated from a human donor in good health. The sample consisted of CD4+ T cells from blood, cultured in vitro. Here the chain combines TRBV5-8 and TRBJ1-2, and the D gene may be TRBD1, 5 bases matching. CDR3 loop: CASSLAGGYTF. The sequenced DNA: TGTGCCAGCAGCTTAGCAGGGGGCTACACCTTC.